Presented here are 13 T cell receptor beta chains from one specimen sequenced in a study of identical twins. TCRdb re-called the 5' RACE reads through MiXCR, storing one row per CDR3 protein. The sample has roughly 710,000 distinct CDR3 sequences, roughly 6.2% seen once. The sequencing input was naive T cells sorted from blood. The receptors here all came from a man between 18 and 35 years old in good health.

This rearrangement joins TRBV12-3 or TRBV12-4 to TRBJ2-5; D uncertain. Trimming shortened V by 6 bases and J by 1 base, and 6 bases separated the two germline ends. The CDR3 spans 12 residues. The CDR3 region is CASRRFQETQYF. CDR3 DNA: TGTGCCAGCAGGAGATTCCAAGAGACCCAGTACTTC.

This clonotype appeared many times. V and J are TRBV29-1 and TRBJ2-5, with D perhaps matching TRBD1 (8 bases). CDR3 size: 14 residues. In germline, CDR1 is SQVTM, CDR2 ANQGSEA. V lost 6 bases and J lost 2, with 16 bases in between. The CDR3 loop is CSVSGQGGQETQYF. The CDR3 DNA sequence: TGCAGCGTCTCCGGACAGGGAGGGCAAGAGACCCAGTACTTC.

This clonotype was counted ten times or more. The V and J genes are TRBV6-5 and TRBJ2-7; D possibly uses TRBD1 or TRBD2 (5 bases each). Germline-derived CDR1 and CDR2 are MNHEY and SVGAGI. The CDR3 contains 17 residues. V lost 4 bases and J 2 bases, leaving 21 bases between the germline ends. The CDR3 loop is CASSFQSSGDGAYEQYF. CDR3 bases: TGTGCCAGCAGTTTCCAAAGCTCCGGGGACGGTGCCTACGAGCAGTACTTC.

At least ten counts were recorded for this clonotype. The chain links TRBV29-1 to TRBJ2-1; 7 bases are shared with TRBD1. There are 14 residues in the CDR3. Germline trimming cut 6 bases from V and 3 bases from J; bases unmatched to any gene: 8. The germline V gene encodes CDR1 SQVTM and CDR2 ANQGSEA. The CDR3: CSVITGTVYNEQFF. In DNA form, the CDR3 reads TGCAGCGTCATAACCGGGACAGTCTACAATGAGCAGTTCTTC.

Ten or more counts support this clonotype. This chain's CDR3 is CASTLVPRGQETQYF. CDR3 sequence (DNA): TGTGCCAGCACCCTAGTGCCCAGGGGCCAAGAGACCCAGTACTTC. The chain combines TRBV28 with TRBJ2-5, with a possible D match to TRBD1 (6 bases). Germline V gene sequence: CDR1 MDHEN, CDR2 SYDVKM. There are 15 residues in the CDR3. With 7 bases removed from V and 1 base from J, the gap between germline ends came to 16 bases.

This clonotype was observed a few times. This rearrangement joins TRBV4-2 to TRBJ2-5; D gene uncertain. The V end was cut by 1 base, the J end by 2 bases, with 5 bases between. CDR1 is LGHNA and CDR2 is YNFKEQ in the germline V gene. The CDR3 loop spans 13 amino acids. CDR3 nucleotide sequence: TGTGCCAGCAGCCAAGTCGCACAAGAGACCCAGTACTTC. Protein sequence: CASSQVAQETQYF.

This chain uses TRBV10-3 with TRBJ2-4; 9 bases fit TRBD1. J was trimmed by 8 bases and V by 7 bases; bases with no gene match: 6. CDR1 is ENHRY, CDR2 SYGVKD, per germline. This CDR3 contains 13 residues. In DNA form, the CDR3 reads TGTGCCATCAACCGGGACAGGGTCGACATTCAGTACTTC. Translation gives CAINRDRVDIQYF.

This clonotype has a count of ten or more. The germline gene is not matched at one end of the junction; a read error may be the cause. Written as DNA, the CDR3 is TGCGCCAGCAGCTTGGCCGGCGGTCAAGAGACCCAGTACTTC. Protein product: CASSLAGGQETQYF. V and J are TRBV12-3 or TRBV12-4 and TRBJ2-5; no firm D call. The CDR3 consists of 14 residues.

This clonotype showed up just a few times. This chain uses TRBV12-3 or TRBV12-4 with TRBJ2-4, with D perhaps matching TRBD1 or TRBD2 (5 bases each). V was pared by 5 bases and J by 3 bases, with 11 bases between. The CDR3 runs to 14 residues. In DNA, the CDR3 is TGTGCCAGCAGTGGGGACGCGGGCAAAAACATTCAGTACTTC. Translation gives CASSGDAGKNIQYF.

This chain connects TRBV4-1 to TRBJ2-1; the D call may be TRBD1 or TRBD2 (5 bases each). Germline V gives CDR1 MGHRA, CDR2 YSYEKL. V shed 0 bases and J shed 8 bases, with 20 bases lying between them. There are 17 residues in the CDR3. This CDR3 is CASSQENGGDPSYEQFF. CDR3 coding DNA: TGCGCCAGCAGCCAAGAAAATGGTGGGGACCCCTCCTATGAGCAGTTCTTC.

This clonotype was recorded a few times. J is TRBJ2-1 and V is TRBV14; 7 bases fit TRBD1. The trim removed 1 base at V and 4 bases at J, leaving 1 base unmatched. This CDR3 is built from 14 residues. Germline CDR1 is SGHDN and CDR2 is FVKESK. In DNA form, the CDR3 reads TGTGCCAGCAGCCAAGGGGACAGTTACAATGAGCAGTTCTTC. Protein product: CASSQGDSYNEQFF.

The V gene is TRBV4-2, the J gene TRBJ2-7; 12 bases match TRBD2. The length of the CDR3 is 16 residues. Germline values: CDR1 LGHNA, CDR2 YNFKEQ. Losses at the gene ends were 1 base for V and 6 bases for J; bases not matched to a gene: 7. Written as DNA, the CDR3 is TGTGCCAGCAGCCAAGTCAGGTGGACTAGCGGGACCGAGCAGTACTTC. Translating gives CASSQVRWTSGTEQYF.

This clonotype showed up many times. This chain connects TRBV6-2 or TRBV6-3 to TRBJ2-7; TRBD1 matches 8 bases. V dropped 2 bases and J dropped 7; count of bases not matched to a gene: 10. The germline CDR1 and CDR2 sequences are MNHEY and SVGEGT. The CDR3 is made up of 15 amino acids. This chain's CDR3 is CASSYGQGAWEEQYF. CDR3 coding DNA: TGTGCCAGCAGTTACGGGCAGGGGGCCTGGGAAGAGCAGTACTTC.